The clone carrying this T cell receptor (beta chain) was picked up many times. Time point denoted: newly diagnosed GD, antithyroid drugs for less than 3 months. Scientists built the TCR library using RNA that was extracted from PBMCs. Approximately 8.3 milliliters of peripheral blood went into EDTA tubes. The sample originates from a study of regulatory T cells in long-lasting Graves disease. CDR1 is DFQATT and CDR2 is SNEGSKA in the germline V gene (reference sequence). The CDR3 runs to 17 residues. Germline trimming cut 2 bases from V and 4 bases from J; bases unmatched to any gene: 13. Researchers made TCR beta libraries by using iRepertoire HTBI primers and running Arm-PCR on CDR3 regions. In the source study's methods: Identification of gene segments yielded 60 or so TRBV and around 13 TRBJ across samples. TCRdb reprocessed the multiplex PCR reads with MiXCR, giving one entry per CDR3 protein. TCRdb's processing, not the authors' own work, is the source of the V and J calls. The repertoire holds some 400,000 distinct CDR3 sequences, with about 15% as singletons.

These data were also reused for a study on T cells in Graves' hyperthyroidism and ophthalmopathy. This second study says: The patients, who ranged from 18 to 65 in age, presented with newly diagnosed hyperthyroidism lasting under 2 months.

The sample consisted of peripheral blood mononuclear cells (PBMCs), taken at new diagnosis, from a patient treated with antithyroid drugs. This TCR came from a woman between 25 and 40 years old with Graves disease. The chain recombines TRBV20-1 with TRBJ2-7; TRBD2 agrees at 11 bases. The CDR3: CSARTPPSGRFLYEQYF. The CDR3, as DNA: TGCAGTGCTAGAACCCCTCCTAGCGGGAGGTTTTTATACGAGCAGTACTTC.